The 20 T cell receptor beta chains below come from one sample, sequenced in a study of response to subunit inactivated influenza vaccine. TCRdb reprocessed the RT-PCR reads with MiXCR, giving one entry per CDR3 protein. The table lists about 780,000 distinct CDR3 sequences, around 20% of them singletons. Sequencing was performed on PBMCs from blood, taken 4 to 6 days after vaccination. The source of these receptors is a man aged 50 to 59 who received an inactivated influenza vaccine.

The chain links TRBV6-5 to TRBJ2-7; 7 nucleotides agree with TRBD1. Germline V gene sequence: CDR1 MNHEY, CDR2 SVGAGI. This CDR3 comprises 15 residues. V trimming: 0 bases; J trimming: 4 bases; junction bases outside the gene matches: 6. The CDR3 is CASSYSSRGRYEQYF. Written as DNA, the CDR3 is TGTGCCAGCAGTTACTCGAGCAGGGGGAGATACGAGCAGTACTTC.

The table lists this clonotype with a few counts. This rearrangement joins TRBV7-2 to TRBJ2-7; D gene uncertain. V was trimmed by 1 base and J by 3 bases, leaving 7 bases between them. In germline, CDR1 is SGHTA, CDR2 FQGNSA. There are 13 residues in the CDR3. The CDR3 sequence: CASSLEEGYEQYF. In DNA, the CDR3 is TGTGCCAGCAGCTTAGAGGAAGGCTACGAGCAGTACTTC.

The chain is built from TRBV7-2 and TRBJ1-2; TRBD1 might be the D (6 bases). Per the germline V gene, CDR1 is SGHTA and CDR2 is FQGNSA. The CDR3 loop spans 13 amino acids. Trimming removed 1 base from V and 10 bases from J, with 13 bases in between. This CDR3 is CASSLGKGGVYTF. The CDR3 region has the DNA TGTGCCAGCAGCTTAGGCAAAGGGGGGGTCTACACCTTC.

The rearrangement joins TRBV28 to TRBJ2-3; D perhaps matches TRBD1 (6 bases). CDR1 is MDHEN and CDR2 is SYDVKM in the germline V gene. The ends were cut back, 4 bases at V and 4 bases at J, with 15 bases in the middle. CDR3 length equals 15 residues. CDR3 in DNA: TGTGCCAGCAGTTCCGCCGAGGGGGTGTCAGATACGCAGTATTTT. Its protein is CASSSAEGVSDTQYF.

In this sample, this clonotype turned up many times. The CDR3 region is CSAAWIGANTEAFF. CDR3 in DNA: TGCAGTGCTGCCTGGATTGGGGCTAACACTGAAGCTTTCTTT. The gene calls are TRBV20-1 and TRBJ1-1; possible D gene TRBD1, 5 bases. Germline V lookup: CDR1 DFQATT, CDR2 SNEGSKA (reference sequence). Trimming took off 5 bases at V and 2 bases at J, with 15 bases between the two ends. The CDR3 is made up of 14 amino acids.

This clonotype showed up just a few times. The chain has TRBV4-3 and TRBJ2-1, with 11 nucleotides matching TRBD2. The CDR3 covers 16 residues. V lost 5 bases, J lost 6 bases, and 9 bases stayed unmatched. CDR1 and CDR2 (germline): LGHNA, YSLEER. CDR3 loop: CASSKQTSGNFNEQFF. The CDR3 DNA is TGCGCCAGCAGCAAACAGACTAGCGGGAATTTCAATGAGCAGTTCTTC.

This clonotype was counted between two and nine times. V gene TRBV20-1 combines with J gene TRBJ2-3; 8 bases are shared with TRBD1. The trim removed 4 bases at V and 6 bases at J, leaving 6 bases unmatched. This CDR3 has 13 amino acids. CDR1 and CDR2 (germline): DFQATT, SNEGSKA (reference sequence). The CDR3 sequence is CSAIDRGLDTQYF. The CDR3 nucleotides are TGCAGTGCTATAGACAGGGGCCTCGATACGCAGTATTTT.

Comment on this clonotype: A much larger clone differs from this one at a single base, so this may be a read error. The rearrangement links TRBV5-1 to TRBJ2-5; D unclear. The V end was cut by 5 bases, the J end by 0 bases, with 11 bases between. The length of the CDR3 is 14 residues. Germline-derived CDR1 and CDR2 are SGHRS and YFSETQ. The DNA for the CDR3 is TGCGCCAGCAGTCTCCTGGGTAACCAAGAGACCCAGTACTTC. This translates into CASSLLGNQETQYF.

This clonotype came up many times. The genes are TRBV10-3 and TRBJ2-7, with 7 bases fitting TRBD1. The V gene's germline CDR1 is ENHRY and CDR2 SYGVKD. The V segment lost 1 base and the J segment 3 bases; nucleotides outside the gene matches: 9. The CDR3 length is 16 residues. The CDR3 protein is CAISELPGQPVYEQYF. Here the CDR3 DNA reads TGTGCCATCAGTGAGTTGCCGGGACAGCCCGTCTACGAGCAGTACTTC.

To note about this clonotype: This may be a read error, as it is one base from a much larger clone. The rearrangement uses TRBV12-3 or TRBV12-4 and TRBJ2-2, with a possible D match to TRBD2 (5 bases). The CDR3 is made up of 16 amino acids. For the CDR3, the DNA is TGTGCCAGCAGTTTCGCATTGGATAGGTTCACCGGGGAGCCGTTTTTT. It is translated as CASSFALDRFTGEPFF.

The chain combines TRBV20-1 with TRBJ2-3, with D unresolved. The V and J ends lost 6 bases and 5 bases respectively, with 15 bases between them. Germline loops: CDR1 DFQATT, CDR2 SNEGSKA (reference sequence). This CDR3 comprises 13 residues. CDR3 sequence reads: CSARGSVGDTQYF. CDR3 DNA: TGCAGTGCCCGCGGTTCGGTCGGAGATACGCAGTATTTT.

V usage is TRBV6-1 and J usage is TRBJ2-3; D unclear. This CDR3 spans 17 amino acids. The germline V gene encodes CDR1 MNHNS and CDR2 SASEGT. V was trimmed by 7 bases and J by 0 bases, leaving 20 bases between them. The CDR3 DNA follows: TGTGCCAGCAAATCCTCCGTGGCGGTATCTAGCACAGATACGCAGTATTTT. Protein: CASKSSVAVSSTDTQYF.

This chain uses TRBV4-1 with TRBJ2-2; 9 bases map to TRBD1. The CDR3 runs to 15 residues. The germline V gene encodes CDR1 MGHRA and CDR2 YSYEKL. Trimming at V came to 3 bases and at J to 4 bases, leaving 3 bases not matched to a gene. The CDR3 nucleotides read TGCGCCAGCAGCCAGTGGGGACAGGGCACCGGGGAGCTGTTTTTT. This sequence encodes CASSQWGQGTGELFF.

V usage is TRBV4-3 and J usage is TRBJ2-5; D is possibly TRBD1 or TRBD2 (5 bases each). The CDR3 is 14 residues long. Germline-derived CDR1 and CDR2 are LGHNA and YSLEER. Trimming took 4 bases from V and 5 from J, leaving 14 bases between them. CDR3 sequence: CASSRERDGETQYF. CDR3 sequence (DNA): TGCGCCAGCAGCCGCGAGAGGGACGGGGAGACCCAGTACTTC.

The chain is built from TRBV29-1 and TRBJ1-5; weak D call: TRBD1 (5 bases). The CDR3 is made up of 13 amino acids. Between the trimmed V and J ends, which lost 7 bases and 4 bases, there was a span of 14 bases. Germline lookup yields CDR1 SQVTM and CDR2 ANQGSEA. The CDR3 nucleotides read TGCAGCGCCGCGGGCAACAGGAATCAGCCCCAGCATTTT. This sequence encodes CSAAGNRNQPQHF.

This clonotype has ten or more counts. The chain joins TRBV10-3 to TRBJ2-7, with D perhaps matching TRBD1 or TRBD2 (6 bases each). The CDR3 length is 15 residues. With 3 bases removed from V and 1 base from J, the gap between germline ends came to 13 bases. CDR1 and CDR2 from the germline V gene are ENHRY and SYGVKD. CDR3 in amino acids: CAISDPGAKSYEQYF. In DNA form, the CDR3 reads TGTGCCATCAGTGACCCGGGGGCGAAATCCTACGAGCAGTACTTC.

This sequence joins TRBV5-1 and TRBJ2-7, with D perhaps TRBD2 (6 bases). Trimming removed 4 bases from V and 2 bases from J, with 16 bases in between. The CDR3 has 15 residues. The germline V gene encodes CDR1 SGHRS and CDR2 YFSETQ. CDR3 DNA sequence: TGCGCCAGCAGCCCCGGGACGCGGGATCCCTACGAGCAGTACTTC. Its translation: CASSPGTRDPYEQYF.

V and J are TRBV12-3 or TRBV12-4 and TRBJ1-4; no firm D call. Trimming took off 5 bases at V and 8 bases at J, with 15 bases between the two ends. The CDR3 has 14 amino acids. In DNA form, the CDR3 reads TGTGCCAGCAGTCCTTATGGGCCTGGGGAAAAACTGTTTTTT. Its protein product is CASSPYGPGEKLFF.

The CDR3 protein is CASRQQGPQPQHF. The CDR3 region has the DNA TGTGCCAGCAGACAGCAGGGCCCTCAGCCCCAGCATTTT. V and J are TRBV28 and TRBJ1-5; perhaps TRBD1 as D (5 bases). Germline-derived CDR1 and CDR2 are MDHEN and SYDVKM. The CDR3 totals 13 residues. The V end was cut by 6 bases, the J end by 6 bases, with 12 bases between. The variable domain in full, with the rest retrieved from reference TRBV28 and TRBJ1-5, is DVKVTQSSRYLVKRTGEKVFLECVQDMDHENMFWYRQDPGLGLRLIYFSYDVKMKEKGDIPEGYSVSREKKERFSLILESASTNQTSMYLCASRQQGPQPQHFGDGTRLSIL.

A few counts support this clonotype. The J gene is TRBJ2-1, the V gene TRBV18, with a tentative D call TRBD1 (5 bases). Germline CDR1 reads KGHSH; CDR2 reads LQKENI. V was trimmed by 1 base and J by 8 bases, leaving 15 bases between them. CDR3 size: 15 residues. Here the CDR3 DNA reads TGTGCCAGCTCACCACTTCAGGGCCCTTCGGATGAGCAGTTCTTC. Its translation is CASSPLQGPSDEQFF.